The present T cell receptor beta chain was sequenced within a study of shared clonotypes between healthy human individuals. Study conclusions and caveats: Non-shared clonotypes displayed generation probabilities falling below those of clonotypes present in all four donors.

The authors divided CD4+ cells into CD45RA+ naive and CD45RA-negative memory subsets. Looked up from germline, CDR1 is LNHDA and CDR2 is SQIVND (reference sequence). This CDR3 is 14 amino acids long. With 4 bases removed from V and 9 bases from J, the gap between germline ends came to 15 bases. Produced via immunoSEQ multiplex PCR; TCRdb's table is partial and in-frame only. This table has about 980,000 clones, about 80% appearing once. Concerning this clone itself: Its antigen is currently unknown.

Source material: memory CD4+ T cells sorted from blood. The sample's subset: CD45RA-negative fraction. The receptor's source is a man aged 18 to 30 in good health. The chain uses TRBV19 and TRBJ2-2; D unresolved. CDR3 residues: CASSSVRPERELFF. The CDR3 nucleotides read TGTGCCAGTAGTAGCGTGCGCCCAGAGAGGGAGCTGTTTTTT.